What follows are 3 T cell receptor beta chains derived from one specimen sequenced in a study of shared clonotypes between healthy human individuals. Some clones are missing from TCRdb's copy, which holds only in-frame ones; the method was immunoSEQ multiplex PCR. The sample holds 490,000 or so clones, 70% to 85% seen once. The sample consisted of PBMCs. Source of these receptors: a woman between 40 and 50 years old in good health. Some clones in this sample may be carry-over from other donors' samples.

The J gene is TRBJ2-3, the V gene TRBV27; TRBD1 agrees at 7 bases. Germline V gives CDR1 MNHEY, CDR2 SMNVEV (reference sequence). The ends lost 6 bases at V and 0 bases at J; junction bases unmatched: 6. This CDR3 comprises 15 residues. CDR3 loop: CASRRDRASTDTQYF. DNA for the CDR3: TGTGCCAGCAGGCGAGACAGGGCGAGCACAGATACGCAGTATTTT.

This clone was detected only a few times. This chain uses TRBV28 with TRBJ2-1, with TRBD1 identical over 8 bases. Trimming removed 7 bases from V and 4 bases from J; junction bases left unmatched: 9. This CDR3 is built from 15 residues. Germline V gene sequence: CDR1 MDHEN, CDR2 SYDVKM. CDR3 sequence reads: CASTATGAQYNEQFF. The CDR3 DNA sequence: TGTGCCAGCACCGCGACAGGGGCCCAGTACAATGAGCAGTTCTTC.

The chain combines TRBV14 with TRBJ1-4, with D possibly being TRBD1 (6 bases). V was trimmed by 6 bases and J by 8 bases, leaving 22 bases between them. Looked up from germline, CDR1 is SGHDN and CDR2 is FVKESK. The CDR3 consists of 16 residues. CDR3 in amino acids: CASSTKRTGSEEKLFF. Written as DNA, the CDR3 is TGTGCCAGCAGTACCAAGCGAACAGGGTCAGAAGAAAAACTGTTTTTT.